A single sample gave rise to the 21 T cell receptor beta chains below, sequenced in a study of long-term antiretroviral therapy in people with HIV. This was the immunoSEQ v3.0 assay at survey level. This table comes from immunoSEQ multiplex PCR, and its TCRdb copy is limited to in-frame clones, with some not included. The sample records about 35,000 clones, approximately 85% being singletons. This specimen consisted of unsorted PBMCs, obtained 2.2 years after starting antiretroviral therapy. The receptors here all came from a man aged 18-30 years with HIV.

This clone came up a few times. The rearrangement uses TRBV27 and TRBJ2-7; 8 nucleotides line up with TRBD2. This CDR3 comprises 18 residues. Trimming took 0 bases from V and 0 from J; bases not matched to a gene: 10. In germline, CDR1 is MNHEY, CDR2 SMNVEV (reference sequence). The CDR3 is CASSLSMPSGRISYEQYF. The CDR3 nucleotides read TGTGCCAGCAGTTTATCGATGCCTAGCGGGCGAATCTCCTACGAGCAGTACTTC.

V usage is TRBV6-1 and J usage is TRBJ1-3; unclear D gene. CDR3 size: 15 residues. Germline lookup yields CDR1 MNHNS and CDR2 SASEGT. V was trimmed by 0 bases and J by 0 bases, leaving 6 bases between them. The CDR3 spells CASSEAAISGNTIYF. The CDR3, as DNA: TGTGCCAGCAGTGAAGCCGCAATCTCTGGAAACACCATATATTTT.

The chain recombines TRBV6-5 with TRBJ2-7; D remains unclear. Trimming took 4 bases from V and 3 from J, leaving 10 bases between them. This CDR3 has 13 residues. CDR1 is MNHEY, CDR2 SVGAGI, per germline. The DNA of the CDR3 is TGTGCCAGCAGTTTGAGCAGGCTCTACGAGCAGTACTTC. This gives the protein CASSLSRLYEQYF.

The V gene is TRBV7-8, the J gene TRBJ1-2; a weak D match, TRBD1 (6 bases). The ends were cut back, 5 bases at V and 4 bases at J, with 11 bases in the middle. CDR3 size: 13 residues. Germline V gives CDR1 SGHVS, CDR2 FQNEAQ. In DNA, the CDR3 is TGTGCCAGCAGCAATTCAGGGGTCTATGGCTACACCTTC. It specifies CASSNSGVYGYTF.

J is TRBJ1-1 and V is TRBV2; unclear D gene. CDR3 length: 12 amino acids. Trimming removed 6 bases from V and 6 bases from J, with 11 bases in between. CDR1 and CDR2 from the germline V gene are SNHLY and FYNNEI. CDR3 sequence reads: CASRGWTAEAFF. The CDR3 bases are TGTGCCAGCAGGGGGTGGACGGCTGAAGCTTTCTTT.

The J gene is TRBJ2-2, the V gene TRBV9, with 9 bases identical to TRBD2. This CDR3 has 17 amino acids. Trimming at V came to 0 bases and at J to 3 bases, leaving 6 bases not matched to a gene. CDR1 SGDLS and CDR2 YYNGEE come from the germline V gene. CDR3 DNA sequence: TGTGCCAGCAGCGTAGGGACGACTAGCGGATACACCGGGGAGCTGTTTTTT. It encodes CASSVGTTSGYTGELFF.

This clone was detected a few times. The chain is built from TRBV19 and TRBJ2-7; 7 bases map to TRBD1. Per germline, CDR1 LNHDA and CDR2 SQIVND (reference sequence). The CDR3 extends over 13 amino acids. Trimming cost V 5 bases and J 2 bases; bases outside gene matches: 3. The CDR3 nucleotides are TGTGCCAGTAGTCCCGGGACAGCCTACGAGCAGTACTTC. Translated: CASSPGTAYEQYF.

The chain joins TRBV6-1 to TRBJ2-7; D might be TRBD1 or TRBD2, each matching 6 bases. This CDR3 has 15 residues. Germline-derived CDR1 and CDR2 are MNHNS and SASEGT. Deletions cut 0 bases from V and 3 bases from J, with 12 bases between. DNA of the CDR3: TGTGCCAGCAGTGAAGCGGCGGGACATCACTACGAGCAGTACTTC. Amino acid sequence: CASSEAAGHHYEQYF.

The chain joins TRBV27 to TRBJ2-4; TRBD2 is a possible D gene (6 bases). Trimming removed 1 base from V and 0 bases from J, with 7 bases in between. This CDR3 region has 15 residues. Germline CDR1 is MNHEY and CDR2 is SMNVEV (reference sequence). The CDR3 loop is CASSLFGGAKNIQYF. The CDR3, as DNA: TGTGCCAGCAGTTTATTCGGGGGAGCCAAAAACATTCAGTACTTC.

The chain couples TRBV28 to TRBJ1-1; maybe TRBD1 (5 bases). The CDR3 length is 13 residues. V was clipped by 5 bases and J by 0 bases, with 7 bases between them. Looked up from germline, CDR1 is MDHEN and CDR2 is SYDVKM. CDR3 DNA: TGTGCCAGCAGTGACAGCTTGAACACTGAAGCTTTCTTT. Protein sequence: CASSDSLNTEAFF.

This chain joins TRBV4-2 and TRBJ1-5; TRBD1 is a possible D gene (5 bases). V lost 0 bases, J lost 6 bases, and 12 bases lay in between. This CDR3 is built from 15 residues. Per germline, CDR1 LGHNA and CDR2 YNFKEQ. In DNA form, the CDR3 reads TGTGCCAGCAGCCAAGAAAGGCGCGGGGGTCAGCCCCAGCATTTT. Protein product: CASSQERRGGQPQHF.

The chain joins TRBV6-4 to TRBJ2-3, with TRBD1 matching over 7 bases. This CDR3 is 17 amino acids long. Germline V gene sequence: CDR1 MRHNA, CDR2 SNTAGT. The V and J ends lost 2 bases and 2 bases, in that order; junction bases with no gene match: 10. The CDR3 region has the DNA TGTGCCAGCAGTGACCCCACGGACAGGCCGTACACAGATACGCAGTATTTT. It is translated as CASSDPTDRPYTDTQYF.

The CDR3 coding sequence is TGTGCCAGCAGTTACTCGCCTCGGCCAGATACGCAGTATTTT. Translated, it gives CASSYSPRPDTQYF. V usage is TRBV6-5 and J usage is TRBJ2-3; D is undetermined. CDR1 is MNHEY and CDR2 is SVGAGI in the germline V gene. V was clipped by 0 bases and J by 4 bases, with 8 bases between them. CDR3 length: 14 residues.

The chain couples TRBV4-3 to TRBJ1-3; 8 nucleotides agree with TRBD1. The germline V gene encodes CDR1 LGHNA and CDR2 YSLEER. V lost 6 bases, J lost 1 base, and 23 bases stayed unmatched. This CDR3 is 21 amino acids long. The CDR3, as DNA: TGCGCCAGCAGTTCAGATTGGGGCCAACCGACAGGGGTAGGGTCTGGAAACACCATATATTTT. Translating it yields CASSSDWGQPTGVGSGNTIYF.

The chain uses TRBV30 and TRBJ2-1, with no clear D. Trimming cost V 1 base and J 0 bases, with 4 bases left between them. The CDR3 consists of 13 residues. Per germline, CDR1 GTSNPN and CDR2 SVGIG (reference sequence). In DNA, the CDR3 is TGTGCCTGGAGTGCTAGCTCCTACAATGAGCAGTTCTTC. This encodes CAWSASSYNEQFF.

The V gene is TRBV13, the J gene TRBJ1-1, with 7 bases aligning to TRBD1. J gave up 0 bases and V 5 bases, and 12 bases lay outside the gene matches. The CDR3 totals 17 residues. Germline V lookup: CDR1 PRHDT, CDR2 FYEKMQ (reference sequence). CDR3 coding DNA: TGTGCCAGCAGCCTCAGGGGGGTGGCCAGTTTGAACACTGAAGCTTTCTTT. The encoded protein is CASSLRGVASLNTEAFF.

V and J are TRBV28 and TRBJ2-1; D is uncertain. The CDR3 runs 13 residues. Germline CDR1 reads MDHEN; CDR2 reads SYDVKM. CDR3 amino acids: CATQMDSYNEQFF. In DNA form, the CDR3 reads TGTGCTACCCAGATGGACTCCTACAATGAGCAGTTCTTC. The full variable domain, with the rest looked up from reference TRBV28 and TRBJ2-1, is DVKVTQSSRYLVKRTGEKVFLECVQDMDHENMFWYRQDPGLGLRLIYFSYDVKMKEKGDIPEGYSVSREKKERFSLILESASTNQTSMYLCATQMDSYNEQFFGPGTRLTVL.

This clone was found once. V is TRBV25-1 and J is TRBJ1-2; tentatively, D is TRBD1 (6 bases). The CDR3 spans 13 residues. V was pared by 4 bases and J by 5 bases, with 11 bases between. The germline V gene encodes CDR1 MGHDK and CDR2 SYGVNS. CDR3 bases: TGTGCCAGCAGTGCAGGGGAGTTATATGGCTACACCTTC. Its protein is CASSAGELYGYTF.

V usage is TRBV7-9 and J usage is TRBJ2-7, with TRBD1 matching over 10 bases. The CDR3 spans 17 residues. V gave up 4 bases and J gave up 3 bases; unmatched junction bases: 12. Germline V gene data show CDR1 as SEHNR and CDR2 as FQNEAQ (reference sequence). This CDR3 is CASSSHVGDRGHYEQYF. As DNA, the CDR3 is TGTGCCAGCAGCTCACACGTAGGGGACAGGGGCCACTACGAGCAGTACTTC.

This clone has a single count. The chain links TRBV5-1 to TRBJ2-7, with 7 bases that match TRBD1. V was pared by 3 bases and J by 3 bases, with 3 bases of the junction left unmatched. Looked up from germline, CDR1 is SGHRS and CDR2 is YFSETQ. The CDR3 covers 13 residues. The CDR3 loop reads CASSSTGVYEQYF. The CDR3 DNA reads as TGCGCCAGCAGCTCAACAGGGGTCTACGAGCAGTACTTC. The complete variable domain, with remaining parts taken from reference TRBV5-1 and TRBJ2-7, reads KAGVTQTPRYLIKTRGQQVTLSCSPISGHRSVSWYQQTPGQGLQFLFEYFSETQRNKGNFPGRFSGRQFSNSRSEMNVSTLELGDSALYLCASSSTGVYEQYFGPGTRLTVT.

V usage is TRBV7-3 and J usage is TRBJ2-5, with a possible D match to TRBD1 (6 bases). Trimming took off 5 bases at V and 4 bases at J, with 11 bases between the two ends. Germline values: CDR1 SGHTA, CDR2 FQGTGA. The CDR3 sequence is 13 residues long. CDR3: CASSTGPGETQYF. As DNA, the CDR3 is TGTGCCAGCAGCACAGGGCCCGGAGAGACCCAGTACTTC.